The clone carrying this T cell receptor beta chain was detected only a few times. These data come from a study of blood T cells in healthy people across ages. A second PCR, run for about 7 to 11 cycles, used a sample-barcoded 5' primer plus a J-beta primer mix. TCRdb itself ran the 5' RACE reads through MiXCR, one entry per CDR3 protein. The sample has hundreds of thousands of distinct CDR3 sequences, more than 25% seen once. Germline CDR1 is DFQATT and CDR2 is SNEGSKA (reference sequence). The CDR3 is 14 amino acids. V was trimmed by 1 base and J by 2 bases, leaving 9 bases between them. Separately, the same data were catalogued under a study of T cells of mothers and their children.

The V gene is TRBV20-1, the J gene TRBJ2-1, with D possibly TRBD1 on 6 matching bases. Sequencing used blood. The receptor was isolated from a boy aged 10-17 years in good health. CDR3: CSARARGTYNEQFF. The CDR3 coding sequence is TGCAGTGCTAGAGCCAGGGGTACCTACAATGAGCAGTTCTTC.